Below are 7 T cell receptor beta chains sequenced from a single sample in a study of T cell changes during pregnancy in multiple sclerosis. Here immunoSEQ multiplex PCR was the method, and the copy in TCRdb shows in-frame clones only, minus some. The table includes under 65,000 clones, around 90% detected once. Sequencing used CD4+ T cells from peripheral blood mononuclear cells, obtained after pregnancy. The receptors stem from a female donor in good health, enrolled as a control in a pregnancy study.

The V and J genes are TRBV4-2 and TRBJ1-4; 12 bases are a match to TRBD1. Trimming at V came to 5 bases and at J to 8 bases, leaving 18 bases not matched to a gene. CDR3 size: 19 residues. Germline V gives CDR1 LGHNA, CDR2 YNFKEQ. CDR3 sequence: CASSSRAQGQGARKEKLFF. The CDR3 coding sequence is TGTGCCAGCAGCTCGAGGGCCCAGGGACAGGGGGCGCGAAAGGAAAAACTGTTTTTT.

This sequence joins TRBV5-6 and TRBJ2-6; TRBD1 matches 7 bases. Germline-derived CDR1 and CDR2 are SGHDT and YYEEEE. This CDR3 is 16 amino acids long. With 4 bases clipped from V and 2 bases from J, the junction kept 6 bases outside the gene matches. For the CDR3, the DNA is TGTGCCAGCAGCCCCGAGGGGGCTCCTGGGGCCAACGTCCTGACTTTC. Encoded protein: CASSPEGAPGANVLTF. The full variable domain, with the rest looked up from reference TRBV5-6 and TRBJ2-6, is DAGVTQSPTHLIKTRGQQVTLRCSPKSGHDTVSWYQQALGQGPQFIFQYYEEEERQRGNFPDRFSGHQFPNYSSELNVNALLLGDSALYLCASSPEGAPGANVLTFGAGSRLTVL.

The chain joins TRBV2 to TRBJ1-1; 8 bases match TRBD1. The CDR3 is 12 residues long. The germline V gene encodes CDR1 SNHLY and CDR2 FYNNEI. Trimming cost V 8 bases and J 5 bases; bases outside gene matches: 4. CDR3 sequence reads: CASGQGYTEAFF. The CDR3 DNA is TGTGCCAGCGGACAGGGATATACTGAAGCTTTCTTT.

The V and J genes are TRBV19 and TRBJ1-3; D remains ambiguous. The V end was cut by 2 bases, the J end by 5 bases, with 13 bases between. Germline lookup yields CDR1 LNHDA and CDR2 SQIVND (reference sequence). The CDR3 spans 15 residues. The CDR3, as DNA: TGTGCCAGTAGTATACATCTGGGCTCGAGAAACACCATATATTTT. The encoded protein is CASSIHLGSRNTIYF.

The chain uses TRBV18 and TRBJ2-5; TRBD2 is a possible D gene (6 bases). Germline CDR1 reads KGHSH; CDR2 reads LQKENI. V lost 0 bases to trimming and J lost 6 bases, with 8 bases between them. CDR3 length: 13 residues. The CDR3 reads CASSPPAGQTQYF. The CDR3 DNA sequence: TGTGCCAGCTCACCACCGGCGGGGCAGACCCAGTACTTC.

The J gene is TRBJ2-1, the V gene TRBV4-1; possible D gene TRBD2, 6 bases. With 8 bases removed from V and 4 bases from J, the gap between germline ends came to 18 bases. There are 15 residues in the CDR3. CDR1 MGHRA and CDR2 YSYEKL come from the germline V gene. The CDR3 protein is CASGEGLASYNEQFF. The DNA of the CDR3 is TGCGCCAGCGGGGAAGGGCTAGCGTCGTACAATGAGCAGTTCTTC.

Notes on this clone: The junction does not match germline at one end; this may be a read error. The gene calls are TRBV11-2 and TRBJ2-7; D is possibly TRBD2 (6 bases). Germline V lookup: CDR1 SGHAT, CDR2 FQNNGV. The length of the CDR3 is 12 residues. CDR3 region: CASSLEGGELGF. CDR3 DNA sequence: TGTGCCAGCAGCTTAGAAGGCGGGGAGCTGGGGTTC.